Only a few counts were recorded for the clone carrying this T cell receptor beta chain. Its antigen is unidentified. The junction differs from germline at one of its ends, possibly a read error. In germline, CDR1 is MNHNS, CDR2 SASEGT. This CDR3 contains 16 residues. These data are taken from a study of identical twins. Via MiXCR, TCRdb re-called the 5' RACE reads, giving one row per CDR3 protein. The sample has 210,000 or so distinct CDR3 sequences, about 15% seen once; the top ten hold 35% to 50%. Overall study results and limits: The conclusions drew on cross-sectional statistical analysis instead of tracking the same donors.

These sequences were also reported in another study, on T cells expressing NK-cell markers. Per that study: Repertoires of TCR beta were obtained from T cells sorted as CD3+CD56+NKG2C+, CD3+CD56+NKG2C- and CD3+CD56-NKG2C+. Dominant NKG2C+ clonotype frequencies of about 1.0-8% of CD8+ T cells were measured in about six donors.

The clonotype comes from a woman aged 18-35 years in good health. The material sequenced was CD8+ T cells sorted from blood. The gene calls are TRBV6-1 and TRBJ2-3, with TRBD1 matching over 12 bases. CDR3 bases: TGTGCCAGCAGTGGATCGGGACAGGGGGCGCGGGATATGCAGTATTTT. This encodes CASSGSGQGARDMQYF.